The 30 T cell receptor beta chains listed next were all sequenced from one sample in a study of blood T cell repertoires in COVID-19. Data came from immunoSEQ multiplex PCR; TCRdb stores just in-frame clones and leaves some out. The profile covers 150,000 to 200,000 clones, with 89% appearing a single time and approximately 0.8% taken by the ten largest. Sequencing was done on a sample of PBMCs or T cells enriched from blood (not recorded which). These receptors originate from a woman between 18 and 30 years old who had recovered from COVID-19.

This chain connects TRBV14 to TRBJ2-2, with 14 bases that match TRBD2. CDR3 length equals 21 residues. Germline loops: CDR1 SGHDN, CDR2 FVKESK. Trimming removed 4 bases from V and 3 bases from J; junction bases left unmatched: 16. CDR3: CASSPVGLAGVWPSDTGELFF. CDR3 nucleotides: TGTGCCAGCAGCCCAGTGGGACTAGCGGGAGTTTGGCCCAGTGACACCGGGGAGCTGTTTTTT.

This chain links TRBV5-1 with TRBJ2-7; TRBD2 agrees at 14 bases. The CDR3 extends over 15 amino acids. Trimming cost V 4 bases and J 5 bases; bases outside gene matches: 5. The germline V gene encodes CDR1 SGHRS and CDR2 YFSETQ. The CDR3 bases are TGCGCCAGCAGCCTGGGACTAGCGGGAGCCAACGAGCAGTACTTC. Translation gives CASSLGLAGANEQYF.

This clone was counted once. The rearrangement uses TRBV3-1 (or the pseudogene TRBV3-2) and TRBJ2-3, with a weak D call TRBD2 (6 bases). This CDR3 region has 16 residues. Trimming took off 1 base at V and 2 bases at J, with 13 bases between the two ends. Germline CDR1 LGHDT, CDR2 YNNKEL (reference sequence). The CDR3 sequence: CASSQGVQRATDTQYF. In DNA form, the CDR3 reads TGTGCCAGCAGCCAAGGAGTACAGCGGGCCACAGATACGCAGTATTTT.

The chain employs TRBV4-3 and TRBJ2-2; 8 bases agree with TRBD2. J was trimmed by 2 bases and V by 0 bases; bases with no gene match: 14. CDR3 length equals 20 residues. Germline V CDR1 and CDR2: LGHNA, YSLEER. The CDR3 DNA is TGCGCCAGCAGCCAAGATAGGCCAGCGGGGGAGTCCCCCAACACCGGGGAGCTGTTTTTT. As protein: CASSQDRPAGESPNTGELFF.

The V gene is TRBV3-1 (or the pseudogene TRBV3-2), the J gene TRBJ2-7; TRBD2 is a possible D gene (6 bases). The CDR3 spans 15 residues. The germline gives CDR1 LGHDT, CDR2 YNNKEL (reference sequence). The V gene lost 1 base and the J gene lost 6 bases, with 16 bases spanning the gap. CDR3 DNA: TGTGCCAGCAGCCAAGGGAGGGTAGGAACCGTCGAGCAGTACTTC. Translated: CASSQGRVGTVEQYF.

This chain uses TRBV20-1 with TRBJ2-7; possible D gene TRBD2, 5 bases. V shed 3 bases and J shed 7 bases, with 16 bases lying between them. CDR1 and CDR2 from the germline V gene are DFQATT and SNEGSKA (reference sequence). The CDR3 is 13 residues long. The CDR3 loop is CSASRGWEWEQYF. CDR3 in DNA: TGCAGTGCTAGTCGTGGGTGGGAGTGGGAGCAGTACTTC.

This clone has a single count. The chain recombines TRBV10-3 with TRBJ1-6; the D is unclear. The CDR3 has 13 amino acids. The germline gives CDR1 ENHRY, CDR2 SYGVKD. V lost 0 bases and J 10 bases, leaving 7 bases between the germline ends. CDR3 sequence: CAISESPGSPLHF. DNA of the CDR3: TGTGCCATCAGTGAGTCCCCGGGATCACCCCTCCACTTT.

CDR3 sequence: CASRRPQDNEQFF. CDR3 nucleotide sequence: TGTGCCAGCAGACGACCACAGGACAATGAGCAGTTCTTC. The chain recombines TRBV6-5 with TRBJ2-1; possible D gene TRBD1, 5 bases. Looked up from germline, CDR1 is MNHEY and CDR2 is SVGAGI. The CDR3 runs 13 residues. V was cut by 6 bases and J by 5 bases, with 11 bases left in between.

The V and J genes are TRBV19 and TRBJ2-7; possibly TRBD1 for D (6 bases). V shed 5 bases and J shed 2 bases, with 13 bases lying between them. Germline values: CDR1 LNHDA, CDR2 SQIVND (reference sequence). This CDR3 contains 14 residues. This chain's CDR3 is CASSPGHSAYEQYF. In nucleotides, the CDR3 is TGTGCCAGTAGTCCGGGACATTCTGCCTACGAGCAGTACTTC.

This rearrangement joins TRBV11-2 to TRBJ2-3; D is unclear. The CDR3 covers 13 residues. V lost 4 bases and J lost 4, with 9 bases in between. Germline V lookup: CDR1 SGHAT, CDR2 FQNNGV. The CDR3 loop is CASSSLVSDTQYF. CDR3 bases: TGTGCCAGCAGCTCCCTTGTCTCAGATACGCAGTATTTT.

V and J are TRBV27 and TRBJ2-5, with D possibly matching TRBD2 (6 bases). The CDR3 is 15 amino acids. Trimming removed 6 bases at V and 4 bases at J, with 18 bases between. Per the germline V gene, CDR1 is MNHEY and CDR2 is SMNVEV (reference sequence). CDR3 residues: CASSLTGGSRETQYF. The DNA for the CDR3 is TGTGCCAGCAGCTTGACCGGGGGTAGCCGAGAGACCCAGTACTTC.

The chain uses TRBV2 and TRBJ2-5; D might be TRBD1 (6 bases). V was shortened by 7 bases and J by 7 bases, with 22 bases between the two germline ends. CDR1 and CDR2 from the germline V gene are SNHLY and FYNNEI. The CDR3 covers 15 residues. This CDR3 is CASIEAGVSRGTQYF. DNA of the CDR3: TGTGCCAGCATAGAGGCAGGGGTGAGCCGGGGGACCCAGTACTTC.

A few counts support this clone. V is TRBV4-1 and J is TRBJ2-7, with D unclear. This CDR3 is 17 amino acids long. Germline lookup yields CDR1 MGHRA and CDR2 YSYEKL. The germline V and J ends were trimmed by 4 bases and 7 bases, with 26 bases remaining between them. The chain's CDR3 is CASSLNVVGSSEREQYF. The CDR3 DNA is TGCGCCAGCAGCCTAAACGTCGTCGGGTCGTCTGAGAGGGAGCAGTACTTC.

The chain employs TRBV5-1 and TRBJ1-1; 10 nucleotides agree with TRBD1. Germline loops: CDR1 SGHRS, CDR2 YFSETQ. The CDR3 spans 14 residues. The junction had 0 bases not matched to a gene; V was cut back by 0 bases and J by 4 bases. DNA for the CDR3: TGCGCCAGCAGCTTGGGGGACAGGGGCACTGAAGCTTTCTTT. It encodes CASSLGDRGTEAFF.

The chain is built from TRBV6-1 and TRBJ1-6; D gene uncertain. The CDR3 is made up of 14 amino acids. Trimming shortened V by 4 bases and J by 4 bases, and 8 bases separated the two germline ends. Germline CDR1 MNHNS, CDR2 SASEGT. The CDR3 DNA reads TGTGCCAGCAGTGCCGGTCCTTATAATTCACCCCTCCACTTT. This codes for CASSAGPYNSPLHF.

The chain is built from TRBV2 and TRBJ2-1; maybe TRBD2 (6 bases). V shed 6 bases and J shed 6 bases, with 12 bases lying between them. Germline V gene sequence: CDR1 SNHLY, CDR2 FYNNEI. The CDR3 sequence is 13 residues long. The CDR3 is CASREGSINEQFF. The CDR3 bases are TGTGCCAGCAGGGAGGGGTCCATCAATGAGCAGTTCTTC.

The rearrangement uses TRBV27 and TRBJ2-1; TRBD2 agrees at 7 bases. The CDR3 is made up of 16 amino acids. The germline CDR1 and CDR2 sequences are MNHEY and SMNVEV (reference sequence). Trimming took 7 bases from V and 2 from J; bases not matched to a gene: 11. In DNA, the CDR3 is TGTGCCAGCAATAGCCCCGTTGGGAGGGCCTACAATGAGCAGTTCTTC. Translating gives CASNSPVGRAYNEQFF.

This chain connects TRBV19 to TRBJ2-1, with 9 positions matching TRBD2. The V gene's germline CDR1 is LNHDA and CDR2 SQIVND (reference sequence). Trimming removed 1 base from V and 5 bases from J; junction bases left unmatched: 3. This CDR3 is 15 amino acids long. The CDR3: CASSIGTSENNEQFF. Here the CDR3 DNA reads TGTGCCAGTAGTATAGGGACTAGCGAGAACAATGAGCAGTTCTTC.

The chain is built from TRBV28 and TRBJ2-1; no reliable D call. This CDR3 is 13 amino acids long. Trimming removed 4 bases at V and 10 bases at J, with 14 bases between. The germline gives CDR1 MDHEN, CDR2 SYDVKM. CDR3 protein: CASSSPRKSEQFF. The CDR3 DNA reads TGTGCCAGCAGTTCTCCGCGGAAAAGCGAGCAGTTCTTC. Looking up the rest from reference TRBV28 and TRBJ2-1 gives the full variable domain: DVKVTQSSRYLVKRTGEKVFLECVQDMDHENMFWYRQDPGLGLRLIYFSYDVKMKEKGDIPEGYSVSREKKERFSLILESASTNQTSMYLCASSSPRKSEQFFGPGTRLTVL.

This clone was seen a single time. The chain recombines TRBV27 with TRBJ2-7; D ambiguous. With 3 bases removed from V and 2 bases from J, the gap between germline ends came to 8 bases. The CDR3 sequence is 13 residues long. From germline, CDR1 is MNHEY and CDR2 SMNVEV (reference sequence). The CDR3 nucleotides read TGTGCCAGCAGTTTGGCCAGGACCTACGAGCAGTACTTC. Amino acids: CASSLARTYEQYF.

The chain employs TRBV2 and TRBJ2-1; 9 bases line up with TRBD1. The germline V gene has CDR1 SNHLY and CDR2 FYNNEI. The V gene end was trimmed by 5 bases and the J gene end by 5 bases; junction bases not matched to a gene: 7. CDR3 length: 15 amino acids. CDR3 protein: CASSPRDRVDNEQFF. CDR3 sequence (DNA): TGTGCCAGCAGTCCCCGGGACAGGGTAGACAATGAGCAGTTCTTC.

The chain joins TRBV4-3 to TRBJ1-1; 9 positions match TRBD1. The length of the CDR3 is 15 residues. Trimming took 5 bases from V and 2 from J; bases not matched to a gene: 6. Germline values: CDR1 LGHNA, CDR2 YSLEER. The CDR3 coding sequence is TGCGCCAGCAGCTATATGGACAGGGGAAACACTGAAGCTTTCTTT. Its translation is CASSYMDRGNTEAFF.

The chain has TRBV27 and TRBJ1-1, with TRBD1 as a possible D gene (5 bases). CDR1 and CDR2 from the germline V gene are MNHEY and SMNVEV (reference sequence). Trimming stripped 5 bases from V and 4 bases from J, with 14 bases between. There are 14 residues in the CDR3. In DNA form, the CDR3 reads TGTGCCAGCAGTCTTTCGATGGGGGGCACTGAAGCTTTCTTT. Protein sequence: CASSLSMGGTEAFF.

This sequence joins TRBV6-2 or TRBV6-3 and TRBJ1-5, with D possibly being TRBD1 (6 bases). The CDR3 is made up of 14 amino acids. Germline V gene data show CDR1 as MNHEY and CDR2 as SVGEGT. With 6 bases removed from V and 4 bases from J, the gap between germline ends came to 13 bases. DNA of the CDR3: TGTGCCAGCAGCCCTAACAGGGAGAATCAGCCCCAGCATTTT. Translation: CASSPNRENQPQHF.

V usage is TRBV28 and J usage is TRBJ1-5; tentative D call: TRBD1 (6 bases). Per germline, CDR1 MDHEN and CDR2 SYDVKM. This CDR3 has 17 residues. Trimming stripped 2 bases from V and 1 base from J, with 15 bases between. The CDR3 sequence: CASSLPGATESNQPQHF. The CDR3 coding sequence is TGTGCCAGCAGTTTACCAGGGGCGACGGAGAGCAATCAGCCCCAGCATTTT.

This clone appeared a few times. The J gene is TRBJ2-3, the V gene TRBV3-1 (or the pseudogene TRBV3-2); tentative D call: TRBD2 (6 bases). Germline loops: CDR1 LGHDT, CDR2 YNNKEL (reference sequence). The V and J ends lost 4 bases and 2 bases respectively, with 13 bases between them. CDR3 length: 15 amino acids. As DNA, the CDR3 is TGTGCCAGCAGCCCCCGGGACTCAATCACAGATACGCAGTATTTT. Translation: CASSPRDSITDTQYF.

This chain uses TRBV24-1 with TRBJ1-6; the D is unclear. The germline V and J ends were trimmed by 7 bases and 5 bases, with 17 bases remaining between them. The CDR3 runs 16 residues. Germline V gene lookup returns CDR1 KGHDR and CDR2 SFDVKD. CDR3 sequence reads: CATSWVRARDNSPLHF. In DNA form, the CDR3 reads TGTGCCACCAGCTGGGTGAGGGCGAGAGATAATTCACCCCTCCACTTT.

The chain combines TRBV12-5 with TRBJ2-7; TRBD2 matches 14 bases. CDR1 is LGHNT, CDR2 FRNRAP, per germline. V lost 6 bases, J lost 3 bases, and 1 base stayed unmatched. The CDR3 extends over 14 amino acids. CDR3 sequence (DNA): TGTGCTAGTGGAGGGACTAGCGGGAGCTACGAGCAGTACTTC. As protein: CASGGTSGSYEQYF. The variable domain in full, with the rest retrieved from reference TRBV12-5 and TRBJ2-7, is DARVTQTPRHKVTEMGQEVTMRCQPILGHNTVFWYRQTMMQGLELLAYFRNRAPLDDSGMPKDRFSAEMPDATLATLKIQPSEPRDSAVYFCASGGTSGSYEQYFGPGTRLTVT.

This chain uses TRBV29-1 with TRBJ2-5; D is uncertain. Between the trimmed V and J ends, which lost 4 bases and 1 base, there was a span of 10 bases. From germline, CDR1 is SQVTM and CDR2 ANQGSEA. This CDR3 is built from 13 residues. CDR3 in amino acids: CSVGFVLQETQYF. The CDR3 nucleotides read TGCAGCGTTGGTTTTGTCCTCCAAGAGACCCAGTACTTC.

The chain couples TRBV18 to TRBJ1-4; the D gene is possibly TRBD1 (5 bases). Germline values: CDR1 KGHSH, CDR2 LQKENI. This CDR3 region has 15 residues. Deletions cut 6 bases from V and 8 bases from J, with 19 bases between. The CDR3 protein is CASSPNPGHREKLFF. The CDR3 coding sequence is TGTGCCAGCTCCCCGAATCCCGGACATAGAGAAAAACTGTTTTTT.